One sample yielded the 9 T cell receptor beta chains listed below, sequenced in a study of regulatory T cells in long-lasting Graves disease. In building TCR beta libraries, iRepertoire HTBI primers were used together with Arm-PCR of CDR3 regions. In TCRdb, the multiplex PCR reads were re-called with MiXCR into one record per CDR3 protein. The table lists roughly 400,000 distinct CDR3 sequences, 15% of them singletons. The time point was: newly diagnosed GD, antithyroid drugs for less than 3 months. Scientists built the TCR library using RNA that was extracted from PBMCs. The sample also formed part of further work on T cells in Graves' hyperthyroidism and ophthalmopathy.

The specimen comprised peripheral blood mononuclear cells (PBMCs), sampled at new diagnosis, from a patient treated with antithyroid drugs. All receptors derive from a woman aged 40 to 50 with Graves disease.

This clonotype was seen more than once but under ten times. This sequence joins TRBV6-1 and TRBJ2-7; TRBD1 matches at 8 bases. After removal of 6 bases from V and 7 bases from J, the junction contained 11 bases not matched to a gene. Germline CDR1 reads MNHNS; CDR2 reads SASEGT. CDR3 length: 14 residues. CDR3 amino acids: CASSTGTGPREQYF. CDR3 bases: TGTGCCAGCAGCACCGGGACAGGCCCTAGGGAGCAGTACTTC.

This clonotype was seen repeatedly, ten times or more. The V and J genes are TRBV6-2 or TRBV6-3 and TRBJ2-1; the match to TRBD2 covers 8 bases. The CDR3 loop spans 15 amino acids. In germline, CDR1 is MNHEY, CDR2 SVGEGT. Trimming took 6 bases from V and 7 from J; bases not matched to a gene: 11. CDR3 amino acids: CASRAIAGRRNEQFF. Here the CDR3 DNA reads TGTGCCAGCAGAGCTATAGCGGGAAGACGGAATGAGCAGTTCTTC.

The table lists this clonotype with many counts. V is TRBV7-9 and J is TRBJ2-3; D uncertain. Trimming cost V 7 bases and J 4 bases, with 9 bases left between them. This CDR3 is 12 amino acids long. Germline-derived CDR1 and CDR2 are SEHNR and FQNEAQ (reference sequence). CDR3 in amino acids: CASTRSADTQYF. CDR3 DNA: TGTGCCAGCACCCGCTCTGCAGATACGCAGTATTTT.

A word on this clonotype: This clone may be a read error of a much larger clone one base away. The chain links TRBV28 to TRBJ2-7; tentative D call: TRBD1 (6 bases). This CDR3 contains 16 residues. V was cut by 4 bases and J by 3 bases, with 19 bases left in between. Germline CDR1 and CDR2: MDHEN and SYDVKM. In DNA, the CDR3 is TGTGCCAGCAGTTCAGGGTCAGGGGATTACTACTACGAGCAGTACTTC. It is translated as CASSSGSGDYYYEQYF.

This clonotype was counted only a few times. The chain is built from TRBV29-1 and TRBJ1-2, with D possibly TRBD1 on 5 matching bases. Trimming pared 7 bases from V and 6 bases from J, leaving 12 bases between. The germline V gene has CDR1 SQVTM and CDR2 ANQGSEA. This CDR3 is 11 amino acids long. For the CDR3, the DNA is TGCAGCGCGGATGGGGCTGATGGCTACACCTTC. Residues: CSADGADGYTF.

This chain uses TRBV3-1 with TRBJ2-7; D remains ambiguous. Germline V gene sequence: CDR1 LGHDT, CDR2 YNNKEL (reference sequence). Trimming pared 4 bases from V and 5 bases from J, leaving 15 bases between. The CDR3 spans 14 residues. The CDR3 DNA follows: TGTGCCAGCAGCCCCAATCACGGTTGGAACGAGCAGTACTTC. Amino acid sequence: CASSPNHGWNEQYF.

This clonotype was counted many times. This chain's CDR3 is CASSTFLGLAGTDTQYF. CDR3 in DNA: TGTGCCAGCAGCACCTTCCTAGGACTAGCGGGCACAGATACGCAGTATTTT. This chain connects TRBV28 to TRBJ2-3; 10 nucleotides align to TRBD2. The CDR3 consists of 17 residues. The trim removed 6 bases at V and 1 base at J, leaving 10 bases unmatched. CDR1 MDHEN and CDR2 SYDVKM come from the germline V gene.

The table lists this clonotype with many counts. This CDR3 is CASSLARGGYNEQFF. DNA of the CDR3: TGTGCCAGCAGTTTAGCGCGTGGCGGCTACAATGAGCAGTTCTTC. The rearrangement joins TRBV12-3 or TRBV12-4 to TRBJ2-1, with no clear D. The CDR3 contains 15 residues. Trimming removed 0 bases from V and 3 bases from J, with 9 bases in between.

This clonotype was seen many times. V gene TRBV20-1 combines with J gene TRBJ2-7; D is possibly TRBD1 (5 bases). V lost 3 bases, J lost 0 bases, and 9 bases lay in between. The CDR3 is made up of 13 amino acids. CDR1 and CDR2 from the germline V gene are DFQATT and SNEGSKA (reference sequence). The CDR3 sequence: CSASDRSSYEQYF. In DNA form, the CDR3 reads TGCAGTGCTAGCGACAGAAGCTCCTACGAGCAGTACTTC.